A single sample is the source of the 14 T cell receptor beta chains below, sequenced in a study of a mutant IDH1 vaccine in newly diagnosed glioma. Sequencing used immunoSEQ multiplex PCR; TCRdb keeps in-frame clones, though not all of them. The data show 84,000 or so clones, with 75% to 90% seen just once and approximately 5.6% held by the top ten. Time point in this sample: week 47, end of study. Each dose delivered 300 ug of mutant IDH1 20-mer peptide subcutaneously with imiquimod. These receptors' antigens are unknown. Sample: PBMCs, taken from a glioma patient whose treatment included an IDH1 peptide vaccine. All receptors derive from a man aged 40-49 years with glioma.

Comments on this clone: Within the sample, other DNA sequences also encode this same CDR3. CDR3 amino acids: CASSGTGDSPLHF. CDR3 sequence (DNA): TGTGCCAGTAGTGGAACAGGGGATTCACCCCTCCACTTT. The V call is TRBV19, the J call TRBJ1-6, with TRBD1 matching over 7 bases. The junction had 3 bases not matched to a gene; V was cut back by 5 bases and J by 8 bases. This CDR3 comprises 13 residues. CDR1 LNHDA and CDR2 SQIVND come from the germline V gene (reference sequence).

The chain is built from TRBV23-1 and TRBJ1-4, with a tentative D call TRBD1 (6 bases). TRBV23-1 falls under the ORF class, with uncertain function. The V end lost 5 bases, the J end lost 3 bases, and 16 bases lay between the germline ends. There are 16 residues in the CDR3. The CDR3 loop reads CASSGTTGSPNEKLFF. The CDR3 nucleotides read TGCGCCAGCAGTGGGACCACAGGGAGCCCTAATGAAAAACTGTTTTTT.

This clone was found a few times. V gene TRBV7-2 combines with J gene TRBJ1-4; TRBD1 might be the D (6 bases). Germline-derived CDR1 and CDR2 are SGHTA and FQGNSA. The V end was cut by 2 bases, the J end by 9 bases, with 10 bases between. CDR3 length equals 13 residues. Here the CDR3 reads CASSLQGSQKLFF. DNA for the CDR3: TGTGCCAGCAGCTTACAGGGGAGTCAAAAACTGTTTTTT.

This chain links TRBV5-8 with TRBJ2-7; 9 bases are shared with TRBD1. Germline CDR1 is SGHTS and CDR2 is YDEGEE. V was pared by 2 bases and J by 6 bases, with 12 bases of the junction left unmatched. This CDR3 contains 16 residues. CDR3 loop: CASSLLRDRVTREQYF. CDR3 nucleotide sequence: TGTGCCAGCAGCTTACTCCGGGACAGGGTCACCCGCGAGCAGTACTTC.

The gene calls are TRBV9 and TRBJ2-2; D gene ambiguous. CDR1 is SGDLS, CDR2 YYNGEE, per germline. This CDR3 comprises 14 residues. V was trimmed by 1 base and J by 3 bases, leaving 7 bases between them. The CDR3: CASSVFTHTGELFF. The CDR3 bases are TGTGCCAGCAGCGTATTTACTCACACCGGGGAGCTGTTTTTT.

The chain combines TRBV5-4 with TRBJ1-4; no firm D call. The germline V gene encodes CDR1 SGHNT and CDR2 YYREEE (reference sequence). V shed 3 bases and J shed 0 bases, with 12 bases lying between them. The CDR3 has 16 amino acids. The CDR3 sequence is CASSSGRIATNEKLFF. CDR3 in DNA: TGTGCCAGCAGCTCCGGACGGATCGCAACTAATGAAAAACTGTTTTTT.

This clone was recorded only once. J is TRBJ2-5 and V is TRBV6-6; D could derive from TRBD1 or TRBD2 (5 bases each). Per the germline V gene, CDR1 is MNHNY and CDR2 is SVGAGI (reference sequence). V was cut by 2 bases and J by 7 bases, with 14 bases left in between. The CDR3 spans 14 residues. CDR3 loop: CASSYGPGPGTQYF. CDR3 bases: TGTGCCAGCAGTTACGGCCCGGGGCCAGGGACCCAGTACTTC.

The chain carries TRBV19 and TRBJ1-3; D is perhaps TRBD1 (5 bases). The CDR3 extends over 15 amino acids. Germline CDR1 and CDR2: LNHDA and SQIVND (reference sequence). V was shortened by 3 bases and J by 0 bases, with 9 bases between the two germline ends. CDR3 sequence reads: CASSMEGLSGNTIYF. CDR3 nucleotides: TGTGCCAGTAGTATGGAGGGACTCTCTGGAAACACCATATATTTT.

By share, this clone counts as medium-sized. The chain links TRBV4-3 to TRBJ1-5; tentatively, D is TRBD1 (5 bases). The CDR3 runs to 15 residues. Trimming left V 5 bases short and J 5 bases short, with 16 bases between. The germline V gene has CDR1 LGHNA and CDR2 YSLEER. The chain's CDR3 is CASSTSGTDYQPQHF. DNA of the CDR3: TGCGCCAGCAGCACTAGCGGGACTGACTATCAGCCCCAGCATTTT.

The chain is built from TRBV6-6 and TRBJ2-1, with TRBD2 matching 7 bases. The germline V gene encodes CDR1 MNHNY and CDR2 SVGAGI (reference sequence). The CDR3 spans 16 residues. The junction had 9 bases not matched to a gene; V was cut back by 5 bases and J by 2 bases. CDR3 sequence: CASSTPAGETYNEQFF. DNA for the CDR3: TGTGCCAGCAGTACCCCGGCGGGAGAAACCTACAATGAGCAGTTCTTC.

The J gene is TRBJ2-2, the V gene TRBV2; tentative D call: TRBD2 (5 bases). V dropped 3 bases and J dropped 9 bases, with 8 bases sitting between them. Germline V CDR1 and CDR2: SNHLY, FYNNEI. The CDR3 has 12 residues. The CDR3 loop reads CASSDSGRELFF. In nucleotides, the CDR3 is TGTGCCAGCAGTGATTCCGGGAGGGAGCTGTTTTTT.

The chain has TRBV29-1 and TRBJ1-4, with 7 bases fitting TRBD1. Germline CDR1 reads SQVTM; CDR2 reads ANQGSEA. Trimming cost V 6 bases and J 6 bases; bases outside gene matches: 4. The CDR3 extends over 12 amino acids. Here the CDR3 reads CSVRGRDEKLFF. CDR3 nucleotides: TGCAGCGTCAGGGGGAGAGATGAAAAACTGTTTTTT.

This clone came up a few times. The chain carries TRBV7-8 and TRBJ1-1; D unclear. Trimming shortened V by 1 base and J by 11 bases, and 17 bases separated the two germline ends. Germline-derived CDR1 and CDR2 are SGHVS and FQNEAQ. The CDR3 is 14 residues long. For the CDR3, the DNA is TGTGCCAGCAGCTTAGAGGGATTCCACGAGGGTGCTTTCTTT. It translates to CASSLEGFHEGAFF. The variable domain in full, completed from reference TRBV7-8 and TRBJ1-1, reads GAGVSQSPRYKVAKRGQDVALRCDPISGHVSLFWYQQALGQGPEFLTYFQNEAQLDKSGLPSDRFFAERPEGSVSTLKIQRTQQEDSAVYLCASSLEGFHEGAFFGQGTRLTVV.

V usage is TRBV5-6 and J usage is TRBJ2-7; TRBD2 is a possible D gene (7 bases). Germline V gives CDR1 SGHDT, CDR2 YYEEEE. The CDR3 has 14 residues. Trimming took off 7 bases at V and 4 bases at J, with 18 bases between the two ends. The CDR3 reads CASQGREWMYEQYF. The CDR3 DNA reads TGTGCCAGCCAGGGGCGGGAGTGGATGTACGAGCAGTACTTC.